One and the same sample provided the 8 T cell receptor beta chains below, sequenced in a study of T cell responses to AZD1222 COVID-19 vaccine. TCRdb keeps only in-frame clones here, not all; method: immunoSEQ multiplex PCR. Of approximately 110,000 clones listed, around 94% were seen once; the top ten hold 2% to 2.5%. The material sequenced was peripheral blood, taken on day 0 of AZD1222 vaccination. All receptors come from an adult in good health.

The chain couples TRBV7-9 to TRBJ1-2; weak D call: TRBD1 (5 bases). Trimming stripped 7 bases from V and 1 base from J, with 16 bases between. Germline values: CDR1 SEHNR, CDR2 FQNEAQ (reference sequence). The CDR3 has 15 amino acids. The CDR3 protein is CASTLADILNYGYTF. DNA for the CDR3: TGTGCCAGCACCCTGGCGGACATCCTTAACTATGGCTACACCTTC.

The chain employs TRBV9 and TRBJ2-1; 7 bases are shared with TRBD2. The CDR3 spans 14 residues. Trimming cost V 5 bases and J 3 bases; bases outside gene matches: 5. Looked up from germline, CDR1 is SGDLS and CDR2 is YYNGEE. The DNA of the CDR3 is TGTGCCAGCAGTCAAGCGGGAAACTACAATGAGCAGTTCTTC. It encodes CASSQAGNYNEQFF.

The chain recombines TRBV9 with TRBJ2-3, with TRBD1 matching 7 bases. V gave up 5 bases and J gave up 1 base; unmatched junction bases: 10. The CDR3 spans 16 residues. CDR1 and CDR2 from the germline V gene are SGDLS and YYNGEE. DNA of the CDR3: TGTGCCAGCAGTTCGAGAGGGGGCGAAGGCACAGATACGCAGTATTTT. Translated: CASSSRGGEGTDTQYF.

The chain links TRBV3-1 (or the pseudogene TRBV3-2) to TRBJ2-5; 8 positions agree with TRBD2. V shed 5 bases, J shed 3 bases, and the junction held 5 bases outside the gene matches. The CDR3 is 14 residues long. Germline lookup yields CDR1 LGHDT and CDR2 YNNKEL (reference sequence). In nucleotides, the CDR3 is TGTGCCAGCAGCTCGGGACTAGGGGAAGAGACCCAGTACTTC. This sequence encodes CASSSGLGEETQYF.

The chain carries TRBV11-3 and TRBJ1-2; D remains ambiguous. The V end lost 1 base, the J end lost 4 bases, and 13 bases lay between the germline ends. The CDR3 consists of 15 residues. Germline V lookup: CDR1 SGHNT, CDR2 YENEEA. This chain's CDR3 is CASSLAFGQSYGYTF. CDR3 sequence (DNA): TGTGCCAGCAGCTTAGCGTTTGGGCAGTCCTATGGCTACACCTTC.

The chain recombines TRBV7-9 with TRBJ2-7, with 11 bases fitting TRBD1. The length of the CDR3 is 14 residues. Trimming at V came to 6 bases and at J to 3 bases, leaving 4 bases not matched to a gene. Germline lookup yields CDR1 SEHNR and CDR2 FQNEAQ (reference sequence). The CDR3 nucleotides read TGTGCCAGCAGTTCCGGGACAGGGGGCTACGAGCAGTACTTC. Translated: CASSSGTGGYEQYF. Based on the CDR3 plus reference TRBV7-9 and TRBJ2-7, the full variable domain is DTGVSQNPRHKITKRGQNVTFRCDPISEHNRLYWYRQTLGQGPEFLTYFQNEAQLEKSRLLSDRFSAERPKGSFSTLEIQRTEQGDSAMYLCASSSGTGGYEQYFGPGTRLTVT.

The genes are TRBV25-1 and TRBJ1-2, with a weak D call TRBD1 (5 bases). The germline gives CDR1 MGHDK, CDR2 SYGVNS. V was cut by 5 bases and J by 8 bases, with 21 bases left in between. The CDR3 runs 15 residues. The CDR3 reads CASSPQGQAPKGYTF. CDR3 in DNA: TGTGCCAGCAGTCCCCAAGGACAAGCGCCGAAGGGCTACACCTTC.

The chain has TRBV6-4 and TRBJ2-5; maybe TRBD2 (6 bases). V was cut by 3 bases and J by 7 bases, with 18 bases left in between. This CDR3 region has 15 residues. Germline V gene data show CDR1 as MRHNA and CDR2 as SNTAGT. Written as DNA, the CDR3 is TGTGCCAGCAGTGAAACTGGGAGGCCCGGTGGGACCCAGTACTTC. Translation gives CASSETGRPGGTQYF.